This TCR beta chain was sequenced in a study of early T cells in non-severe SARS-CoV-2 infection. TCRdb independently ran MiXCR on the 5' RACE reads; one entry per CDR3 protein. The sample consists of 85,000 to 100,000 distinct CDR3 sequences, approximately 10% of them appearing once. The V gene's germline CDR1 is LGHDT and CDR2 YNNKEL (reference sequence). This CDR3 has 13 amino acids. Trimming removed 0 bases at V and 6 bases at J, with 6 bases between. This specimen was whole blood, taken at baseline. This receptor was obtained from an adult who was a healthcare worker with PCR-confirmed SARS-CoV-2 infection or an uninfected control (not recorded which). V gene TRBV3-1 combines with J gene TRBJ1-5, with D unclear. CDR3 sequence: CASSQDVSQPQHF. Written as DNA, the CDR3 is TGTGCCAGCAGCCAAGATGTCAGTCAGCCCCAGCATTTT.